The 13 T cell receptor beta chains in this list originate from one sample, sequenced in a study of shared clonotypes between healthy human individuals. The method was immunoSEQ multiplex PCR; TCRdb's version includes in-frame clones alone and lacks a portion of them. The table shows roughly 640,000 clones, with approximately 79% occurring only once. Sequencing used memory CD4+ T cells sorted from blood. The sample's subset: CD45RA-negative fraction. The receptors stem from a woman aged 25 to 45 in good health.

The chain employs TRBV21-1 and TRBJ1-4. TRBV21-1 is tagged as a pseudogene. This CDR3 spans 14 amino acids. CDR3 protein: CASSRNKSNEKLFF. The CDR3 DNA sequence: TGTGCCAGCAGTCGCAACAAGAGTAATGAAAAACTGTTTTTT.

The rearrangement links TRBV16 to TRBJ1-5, with a possible D match to TRBD1 (6 bases). Trimming pared 0 bases from V and 4 bases from J, leaving 10 bases between. Germline CDR1 reads KGHSY; CDR2 reads FQNENV. CDR3 length: 15 amino acids. This chain's CDR3 is CASSQSNRENQPQHF. CDR3 in DNA: TGTGCCAGCAGCCAATCTAACAGGGAAAATCAGCCCCAGCATTTT.

V and J are TRBV29-1 and TRBJ1-2, with TRBD1 matching over 9 bases. The CDR3 contains 17 residues. CDR1 SQVTM and CDR2 ANQGSEA come from the germline V gene. The J segment lost 0 bases and the V segment lost 6 bases, leaving 14 bases of the junction unmatched. This chain's CDR3 is CSVENRGRPQANYGYTF. CDR3 nucleotide sequence: TGCAGCGTAGAGAACAGGGGGCGGCCCCAGGCTAACTATGGCTACACCTTC.

This clone was recorded once. This rearrangement joins TRBV2 to TRBJ2-2, with TRBD2 as a possible D gene (5 bases). The V end was cut by 2 bases, the J end by 2 bases, with 12 bases between. Per germline, CDR1 SNHLY and CDR2 FYNNEI. The CDR3 extends over 16 amino acids. This CDR3 reads CASSETAGYNTGELFF. CDR3 coding DNA: TGTGCCAGCAGTGAAACGGCGGGTTACAACACCGGGGAGCTGTTTTTT.

This clone was counted only a few times. The chain uses TRBV4-1 and TRBJ1-1; D is uncertain. Trimming removed 2 bases at V and 0 bases at J, with 10 bases between. CDR1 is MGHRA and CDR2 is YSYEKL in the germline V gene. CDR3 length: 15 amino acids. CDR3 amino acids: CASSQTLTVNTEAFF. CDR3 DNA: TGCGCCAGCAGCCAAACCCTGACGGTGAACACTGAAGCTTTCTTT.

This rearrangement joins TRBV2 to TRBJ1-5; the D gene is possibly TRBD1 (6 bases). CDR3 length: 16 amino acids. Trimming shortened V by 4 bases and J by 2 bases, and 15 bases separated the two germline ends. Germline-derived CDR1 and CDR2 are SNHLY and FYNNEI. CDR3 in amino acids: CASSGGANSGNQPQHF. The CDR3 DNA reads as TGTGCCAGCAGTGGGGGGGCAAACTCGGGCAATCAGCCCCAGCATTTT.

This rearrangement joins TRBV11-2 to TRBJ1-4; TRBD1 agrees at 7 bases. The trim removed 3 bases at V and 4 bases at J, leaving 8 bases unmatched. This CDR3 region has 16 residues. Germline CDR1 is SGHAT and CDR2 is FQNNGV. The CDR3 region is CASSLATGLINEKLFF. The CDR3 nucleotides read TGTGCCAGCAGCTTGGCGACAGGGCTCATTAATGAAAAACTGTTTTTT.

Notes on this clone: This clone may be a read error of a much larger clone one base away. The rearrangement links TRBV6-9 to TRBJ1-5, with 7 bases lining up with TRBD1. With V trimmed by 6 bases and J by 0 bases, 5 bases remained unmatched. The CDR3 contains 15 residues. Germline V gene lookup returns CDR1 MNHGY and CDR2 SVAAGI. The CDR3 DNA follows: TGTGCCAGCAGGGGGACAGCTTATAGCAATCAGCCCCAGCATTTT. It translates to CASRGTAYSNQPQHF.

This clone was counted ten times or more. Other DNA variants within this sample encode the same CDR3. The chain combines TRBV2 with TRBJ2-5, with 8 bases aligning to TRBD1. Per germline, CDR1 SNHLY and CDR2 FYNNEI. The CDR3 runs to 15 residues. The junction had 8 bases not matched to a gene; V was cut back by 6 bases and J by 2 bases. The CDR3 nucleotides are TGTGCCAGCAGCACCGAAGGACAGGGTCAAGAGACCCAGTACTTC. Amino acids: CASSTEGQGQETQYF.

This clone showed up many times. V and J are TRBV21-1 and TRBJ1-2; the listed D gene, TRBD1, was not tested against the DNA. TRBV21-1 is assigned pseudogene status. The CDR3 covers 18 residues. Here the CDR3 reads CASRQPGTEDLYPNGYTF. Written as DNA, the CDR3 is TGTGCCAGCAGACAACCCGGGACAGAGGACTTATATCCAAATGGCTACACCTTC.

The chain links TRBV10-2 to TRBJ1-4; 7 bases are shared with TRBD1. Germline loops: CDR1 WSHSY, CDR2 SAAADI. V gave up 2 bases and J gave up 4 bases; unmatched junction bases: 4. The CDR3 length is 15 residues. The chain's CDR3 is CASSETGTDNEKLFF. The DNA of the CDR3 is TGCGCCAGCAGTGAGACCGGGACAGATAATGAAAAACTGTTTTTT.

A word on this clone: This may be a read error: a much more frequent sequence differs by one nucleotide. Other DNA sequences of this sample code for an identical CDR3. The chain uses TRBV5-4 and TRBJ2-5; D unclear. CDR1 SGHNT and CDR2 YYREEE come from the germline V gene (reference sequence). Trimming removed 4 bases at V and 1 base at J, with 2 bases between. The CDR3 loop spans 11 amino acids. The CDR3 loop reads CASSLQETQYF. In DNA, the CDR3 is TGTGCCAGCAGCCTCCAAGAGACCCAGTACTTC.

This clone occurred a few times. The sample contains more than one DNA sequence encoding this CDR3. The rearrangement uses TRBV5-4 and TRBJ2-5; 7 nucleotides match TRBD2. Germline values: CDR1 SGHNT, CDR2 YYREEE (reference sequence). This CDR3 is built from 15 residues. The ends lost 2 bases at V and 5 bases at J; junction bases unmatched: 9. Written as DNA, the CDR3 is TGTGCCAGCAGCTTCGGGGGAGGGCCGGGGGAGACCCAGTACTTC. Protein sequence: CASSFGGGPGETQYF.